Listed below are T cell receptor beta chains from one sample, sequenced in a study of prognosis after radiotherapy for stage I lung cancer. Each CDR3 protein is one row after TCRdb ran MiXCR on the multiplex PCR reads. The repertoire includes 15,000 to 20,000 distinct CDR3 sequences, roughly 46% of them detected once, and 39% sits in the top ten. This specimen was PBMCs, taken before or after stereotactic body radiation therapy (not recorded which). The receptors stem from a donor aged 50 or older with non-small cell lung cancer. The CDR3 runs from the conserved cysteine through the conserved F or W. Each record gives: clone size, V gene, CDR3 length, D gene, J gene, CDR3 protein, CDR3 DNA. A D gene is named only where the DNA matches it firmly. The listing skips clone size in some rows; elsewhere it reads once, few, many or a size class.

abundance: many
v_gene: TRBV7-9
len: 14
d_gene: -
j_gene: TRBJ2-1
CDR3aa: CASRDGSSYNEQFF
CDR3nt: TGTGCCAGCAGAGACGGTTCCTCCTACAATGAGCAGTTCTTC

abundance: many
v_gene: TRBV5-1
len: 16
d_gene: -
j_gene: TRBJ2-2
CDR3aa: CASSSLGGGLDGELFF
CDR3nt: TGCGCCAGCAGCTCTCTGGGAGGGGGCCTGGACGGGGAGCTGTTTTTT

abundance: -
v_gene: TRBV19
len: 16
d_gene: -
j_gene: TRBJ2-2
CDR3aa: CASSRTYGTDTGELFF
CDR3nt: TGTGCCAGTAGTCGAACTTACGGAACCGACACCGGGGAGCTGTTTTTT

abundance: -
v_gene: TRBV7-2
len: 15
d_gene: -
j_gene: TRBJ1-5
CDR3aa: CASSPRQGSNQPHHF
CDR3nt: TGTGCCAGCAGTCCCCGGCAGGGAAGCAATCAGCCCCATCATTTT

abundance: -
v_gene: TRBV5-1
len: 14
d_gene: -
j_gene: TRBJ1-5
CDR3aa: CASSQAGENQPQHF
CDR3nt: TGCGCCAGCAGCCAGGCAGGTGAAAATCAGCCCCAGCATTTT

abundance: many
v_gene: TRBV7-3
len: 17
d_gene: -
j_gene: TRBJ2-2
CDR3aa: CASSSRGQGGNTGELFF
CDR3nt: TGTGCCAGCAGCTCTAGGGGACAAGGGGGAAACACCGGGGAGCTGTTTTTT

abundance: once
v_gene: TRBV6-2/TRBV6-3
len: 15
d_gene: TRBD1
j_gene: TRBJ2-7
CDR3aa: CASIELRDSLYDQYF
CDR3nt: TGTGCCAGCATTGAACTCCGGGACAGCCTCTACGATCAGTACTTC

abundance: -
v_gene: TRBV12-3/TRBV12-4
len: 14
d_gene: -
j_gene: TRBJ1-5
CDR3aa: CASSFGGSNQPQHF
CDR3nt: TGTGCCAGCAGTTTCGGGGGTAGCAATCAGCCCCAGCATTTT

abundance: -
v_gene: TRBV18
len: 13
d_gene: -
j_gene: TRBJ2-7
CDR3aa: CASSPIQGGEQYF
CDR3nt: TGTGCCAGCTCCCCCATACAAGGGGGCGAGCAGTACTTC

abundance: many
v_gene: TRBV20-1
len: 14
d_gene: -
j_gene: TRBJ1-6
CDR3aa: CSARAWTGNSPLHF
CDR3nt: TGCAGTGCTAGAGCTTGGACGGGGAATTCACCCCTCCACTTT

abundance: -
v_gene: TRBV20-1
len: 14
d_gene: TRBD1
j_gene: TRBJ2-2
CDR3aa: CSARGQGWTGELFF
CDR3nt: TGCAGTGCCCGTGGACAGGGGTGGACCGGGGAGCTGTTTTTT

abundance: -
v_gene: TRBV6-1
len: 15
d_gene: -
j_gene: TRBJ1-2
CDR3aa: CASSEGTGIRGGYTF
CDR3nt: TGTGCCAGCAGTGAAGGTACAGGGATTAGGGGAGGCTACACCTTC

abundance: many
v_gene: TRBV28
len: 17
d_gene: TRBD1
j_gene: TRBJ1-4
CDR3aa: CASRLTPGGSTNEKLFF
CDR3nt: TGTGCCAGCAGACTAACTCCAGGGGGGAGCACTAATGAAAAACTGTTTTTT

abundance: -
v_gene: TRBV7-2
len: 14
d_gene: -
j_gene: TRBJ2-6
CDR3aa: CASSRESGANVLTF
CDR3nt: TGTGCCAGCAGCCGGGAATCTGGGGCCAACGTCCTGACTTTC

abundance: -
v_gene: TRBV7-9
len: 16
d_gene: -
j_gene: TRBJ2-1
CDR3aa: CASSLVAVGLYNEQFF
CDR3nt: TGTGCCAGCAGCTTAGTTGCGGTAGGACTTTACAATGAGCAGTTCTTC

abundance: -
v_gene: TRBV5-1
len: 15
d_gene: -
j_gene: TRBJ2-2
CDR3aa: CASSYRAANTGELFF
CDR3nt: TGCGCCAGCAGCTACCGGGCCGCGAACACCGGGGAGCTGTTTTTT

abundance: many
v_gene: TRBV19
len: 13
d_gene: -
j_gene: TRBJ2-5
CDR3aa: CASRHGTGETQYF
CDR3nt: TGTGCCAGTAGACACGGGACCGGAGAGACCCAGTACTTC

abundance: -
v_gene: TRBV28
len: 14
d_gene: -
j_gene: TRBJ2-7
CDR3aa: CAGSSARVDREQYF
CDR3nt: TGTGCCGGCAGCAGCGCCAGGGTAGATCGGGAGCAATACTTC

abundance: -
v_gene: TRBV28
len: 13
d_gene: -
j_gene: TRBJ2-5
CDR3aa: CASIPQYQETQYF
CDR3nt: TGTGCCAGCATTCCGCAGTATCAAGAGACCCAGTACTTC

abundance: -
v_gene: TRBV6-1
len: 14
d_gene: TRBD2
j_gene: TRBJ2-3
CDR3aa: CASHTSGRSDTQYF
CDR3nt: TGTGCCAGCCATACTAGCGGGAGGTCAGATACGCAGTATTTT

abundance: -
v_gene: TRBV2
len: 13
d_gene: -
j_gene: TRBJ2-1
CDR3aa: CASSVALRNEQFF
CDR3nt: TGTGCCAGCAGTGTCGCGCTCCGGAATGAGCAGTTCTTC

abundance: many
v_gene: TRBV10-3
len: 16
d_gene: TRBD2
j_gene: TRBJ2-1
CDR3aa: CAISDPTSGRVNEQFF
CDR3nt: TGTGCCATCAGCGATCCTACTAGCGGGAGGGTCAATGAGCAGTTCTTC

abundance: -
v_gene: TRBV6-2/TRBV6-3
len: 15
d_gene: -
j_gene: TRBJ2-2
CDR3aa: CASPGRQVNTGELFF
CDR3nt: TGTGCCAGCCCCGGGCGACAGGTAAACACCGGTGAGCTGTTTTTT

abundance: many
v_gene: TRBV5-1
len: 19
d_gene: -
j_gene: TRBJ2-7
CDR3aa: CASSLGPGQGRYSSYEQYF
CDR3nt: TGCGCCAGCAGCTTGGGCCCCGGCCAGGGCCGATACAGCTCCTACGAGCAGTACTTC

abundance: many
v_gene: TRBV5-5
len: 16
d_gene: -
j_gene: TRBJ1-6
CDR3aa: CASSLVGRGSNSPLHF
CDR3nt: TGTGCCAGCAGCTTGGTGGGCAGGGGATCGAATTCACCCCTCCACTTT

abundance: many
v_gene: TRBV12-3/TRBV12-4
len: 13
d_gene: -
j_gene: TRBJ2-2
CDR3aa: CASSLQLAGELFF
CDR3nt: TGTGCCAGCAGTTTACAACTGGCCGGGGAGCTGTTTTTT

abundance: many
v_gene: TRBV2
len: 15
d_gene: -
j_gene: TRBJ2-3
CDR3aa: CASMANGVRTDTQYF
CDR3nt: TGTGCCAGCATGGCTAACGGGGTCCGCACAGATACGCAGTATTTT

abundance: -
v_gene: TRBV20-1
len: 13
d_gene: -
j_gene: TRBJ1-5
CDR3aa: CSASDTNNQPQHF
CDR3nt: TGCAGTGCAAGCGACACGAACAATCAGCCCCAGCATTTT

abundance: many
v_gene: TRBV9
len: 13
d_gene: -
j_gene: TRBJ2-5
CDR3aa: CASNFRGQETQYF
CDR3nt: TGTGCCAGCAATTTCAGGGGACAAGAGACCCAGTACTTC

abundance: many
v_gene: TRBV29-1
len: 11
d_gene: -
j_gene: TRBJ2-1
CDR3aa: CSVGQVLLQFF
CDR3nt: TGCAGCGTTGGACAGGTTTTGTTGCAGTTCTTC

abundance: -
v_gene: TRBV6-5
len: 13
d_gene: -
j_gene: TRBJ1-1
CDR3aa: CASRYSGHSEAFF
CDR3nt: TGTGCCAGCAGGTACAGCGGACACTCTGAAGCTTTCTTT

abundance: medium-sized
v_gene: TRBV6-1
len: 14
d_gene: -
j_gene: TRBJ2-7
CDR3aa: CASSPGGPPYEQYF
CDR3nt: TGTGCCAGCAGTCCCGGGGGGCCACCCTACGAGCAGTACTTC

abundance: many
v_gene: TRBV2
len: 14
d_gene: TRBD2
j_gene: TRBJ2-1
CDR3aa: CASINSGVHNEQFF
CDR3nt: TGTGCCAGCATCAATAGCGGGGTCCACAATGAGCAGTTCTTC

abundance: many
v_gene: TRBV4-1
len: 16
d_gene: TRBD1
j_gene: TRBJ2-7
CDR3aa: CASSQDLRTGGYEQYF
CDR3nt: TGCGCCAGCAGCCAAGATTTACGGACAGGGGGATACGAGCAGTACTTC

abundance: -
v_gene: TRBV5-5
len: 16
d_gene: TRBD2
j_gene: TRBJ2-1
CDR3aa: CASSLGLAGTYNEQFF
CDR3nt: TGTGCCAGCAGCTTGGGGCTAGCGGGTACCTACAATGAGCAGTTCTTC

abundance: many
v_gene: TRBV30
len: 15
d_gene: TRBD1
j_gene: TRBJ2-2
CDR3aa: CARDRTGLSTGELFF
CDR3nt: TGTGCCAGAGATAGGACAGGGTTGAGCACCGGGGAGCTGTTTTTT

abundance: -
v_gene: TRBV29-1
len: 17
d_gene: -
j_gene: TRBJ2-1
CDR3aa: CSVPLYRGTSSYNEQFF
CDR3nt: TGCAGCGTTCCCCTTTATCGCGGGACCAGCTCCTACAATGAGCAGTTCTTC

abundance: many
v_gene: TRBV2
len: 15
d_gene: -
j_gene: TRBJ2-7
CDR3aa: CASRGADRDFREQYF
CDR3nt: TGTGCCAGTCGGGGGGCAGACAGGGATTTTCGCGAGCAGTACTTC

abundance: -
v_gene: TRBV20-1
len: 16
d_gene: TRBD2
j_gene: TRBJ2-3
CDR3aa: CSARGQRGGFPDTQYF
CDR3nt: TGCAGTGCTAGAGGTCAGCGGGGTGGGTTCCCAGATACGCAGTATTTT

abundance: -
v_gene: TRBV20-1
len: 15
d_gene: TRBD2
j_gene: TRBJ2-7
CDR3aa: CSARTSGSLRYEQYF
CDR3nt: TGCAGTGCTAGGACTAGCGGGAGTTTACGGTACGAGCAGTACTTC

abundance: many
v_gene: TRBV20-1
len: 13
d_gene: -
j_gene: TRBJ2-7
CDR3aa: CSARWHSNYEQYF
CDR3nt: TGCAGTGCTAGATGGCACAGCAACTACGAGCAGTACTTC

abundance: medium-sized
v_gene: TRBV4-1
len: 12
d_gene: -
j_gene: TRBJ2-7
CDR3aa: CASSQDNYEQYF
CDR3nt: TGCGCCAGCAGCCAAGACAACTACGAGCAGTACTTC

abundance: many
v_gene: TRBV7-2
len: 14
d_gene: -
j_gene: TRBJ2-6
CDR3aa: CASSPGPVSRVLTF
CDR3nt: TGTGCCAGCAGCCCTGGGCCAGTTTCTAGAGTCCTGACTTTC

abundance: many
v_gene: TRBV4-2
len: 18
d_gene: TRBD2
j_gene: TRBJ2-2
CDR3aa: CASSQDALAGTNTGELFF
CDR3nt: TGTGCCAGCAGCCAAGACGCCCTAGCGGGAACGAACACCGGGGAGCTGTTTTTT

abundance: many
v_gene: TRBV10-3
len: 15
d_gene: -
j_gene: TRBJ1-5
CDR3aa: CAISPTHQGVQPQHF
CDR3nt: TGTGCCATCAGTCCTACCCATCAGGGTGTTCAGCCCCAGCATTTT

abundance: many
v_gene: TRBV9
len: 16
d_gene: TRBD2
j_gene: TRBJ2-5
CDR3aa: CASSVARLAEQETQYF
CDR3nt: TGTGCCAGCAGCGTAGCTAGACTAGCGGAACAAGAGACCCAGTACTTC

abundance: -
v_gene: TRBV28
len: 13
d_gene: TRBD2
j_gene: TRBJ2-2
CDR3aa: CATRLANTGELFF
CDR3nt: TGTGCCACCCGACTAGCCAACACCGGGGAGCTGTTTTTT

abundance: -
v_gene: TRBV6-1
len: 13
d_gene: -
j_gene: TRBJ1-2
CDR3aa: CASIDRAGPGYTF
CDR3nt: TGTGCCAGCATAGATCGAGCAGGGCCCGGCTACACCTTC

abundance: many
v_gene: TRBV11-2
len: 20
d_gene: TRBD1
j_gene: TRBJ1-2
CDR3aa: CASSLDGTGTNHAASEDPIF
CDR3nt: TGTGCCAGCAGCTTAGACGGGACAGGCACAAACCATGCCGCGTCGGAGGACCCTATCTTC